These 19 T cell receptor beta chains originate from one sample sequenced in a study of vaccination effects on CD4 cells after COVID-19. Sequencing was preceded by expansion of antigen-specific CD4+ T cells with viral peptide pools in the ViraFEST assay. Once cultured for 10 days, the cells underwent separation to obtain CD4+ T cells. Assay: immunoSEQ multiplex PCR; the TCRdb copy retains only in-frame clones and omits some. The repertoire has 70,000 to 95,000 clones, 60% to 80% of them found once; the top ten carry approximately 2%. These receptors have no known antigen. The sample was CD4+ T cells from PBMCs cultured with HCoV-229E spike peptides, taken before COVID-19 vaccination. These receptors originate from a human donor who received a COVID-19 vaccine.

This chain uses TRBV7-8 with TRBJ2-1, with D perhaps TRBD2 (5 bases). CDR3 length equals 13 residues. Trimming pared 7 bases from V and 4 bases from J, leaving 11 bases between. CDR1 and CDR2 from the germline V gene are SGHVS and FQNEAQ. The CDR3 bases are TGTGCCAGCAACCCGACGGGATACAATGAGCAGTTCTTC. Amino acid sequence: CASNPTGYNEQFF.

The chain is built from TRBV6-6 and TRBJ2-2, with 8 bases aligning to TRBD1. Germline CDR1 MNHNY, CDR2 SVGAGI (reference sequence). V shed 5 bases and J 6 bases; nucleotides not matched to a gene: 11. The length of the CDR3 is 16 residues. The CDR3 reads CASSTPGQGGSGELFF. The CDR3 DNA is TGTGCCAGCAGTACCCCAGGACAGGGAGGATCCGGGGAGCTGTTTTTT.

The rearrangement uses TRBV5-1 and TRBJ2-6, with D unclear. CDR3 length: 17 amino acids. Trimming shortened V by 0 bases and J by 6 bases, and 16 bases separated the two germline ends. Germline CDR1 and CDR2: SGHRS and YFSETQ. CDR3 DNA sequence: TGCGCCAGCAGCTTGGGGAGAGGCCCTTTTCCGGCCAACGTCCTGACTTTC. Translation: CASSLGRGPFPANVLTF.

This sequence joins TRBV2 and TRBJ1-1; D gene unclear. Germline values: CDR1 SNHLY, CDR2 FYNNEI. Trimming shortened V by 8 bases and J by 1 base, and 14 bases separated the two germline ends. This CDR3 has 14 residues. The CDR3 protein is CASRFALENTEAFF. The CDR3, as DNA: TGTGCCAGCCGTTTCGCTCTGGAGAACACTGAAGCTTTCTTT.

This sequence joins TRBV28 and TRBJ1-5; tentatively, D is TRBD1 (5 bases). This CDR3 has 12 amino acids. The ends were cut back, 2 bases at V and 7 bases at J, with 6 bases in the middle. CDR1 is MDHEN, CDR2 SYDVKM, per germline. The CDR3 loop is CASSLGAQPQHF. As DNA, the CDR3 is TGTGCCAGCAGTTTAGGGGCACAGCCCCAGCATTTT.

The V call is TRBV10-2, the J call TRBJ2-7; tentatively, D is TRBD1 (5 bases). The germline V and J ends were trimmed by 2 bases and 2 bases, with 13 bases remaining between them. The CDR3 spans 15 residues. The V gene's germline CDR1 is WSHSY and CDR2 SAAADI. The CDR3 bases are TGCGCCAGCAGTGAGATGGCAGGGCGCCCCTACGAGCAGTACGTC. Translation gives CASSEMAGRPYEQYV.

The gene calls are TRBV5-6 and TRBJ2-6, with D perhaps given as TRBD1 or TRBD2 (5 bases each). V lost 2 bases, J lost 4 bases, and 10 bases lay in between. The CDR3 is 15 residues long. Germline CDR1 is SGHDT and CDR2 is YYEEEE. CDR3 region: CASSLPGSGANVLTF. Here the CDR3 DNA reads TGTGCCAGCAGCTTACCAGGGAGCGGGGCCAACGTCCTGACTTTC.

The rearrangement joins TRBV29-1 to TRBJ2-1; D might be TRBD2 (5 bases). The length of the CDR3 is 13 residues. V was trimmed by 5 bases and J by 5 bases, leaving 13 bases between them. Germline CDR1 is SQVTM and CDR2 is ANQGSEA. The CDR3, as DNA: TGCAGCGTTCTTCGGGGAGTAAACAATGAGCAGTTCTTC. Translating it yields CSVLRGVNNEQFF.

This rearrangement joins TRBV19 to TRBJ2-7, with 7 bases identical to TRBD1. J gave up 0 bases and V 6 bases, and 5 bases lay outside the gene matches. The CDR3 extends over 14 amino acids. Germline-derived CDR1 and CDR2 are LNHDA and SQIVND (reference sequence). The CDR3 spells CASRRTGSSYEQYV. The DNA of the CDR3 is TGTGCCAGTAGAAGGACAGGCAGCTCCTACGAGCAGTACGTC.

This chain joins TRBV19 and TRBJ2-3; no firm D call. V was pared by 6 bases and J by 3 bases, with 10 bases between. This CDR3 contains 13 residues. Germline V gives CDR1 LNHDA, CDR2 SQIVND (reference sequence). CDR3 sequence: CASSPRATDTQYF. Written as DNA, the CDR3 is TGTGCCAGTAGCCCCCGAGCAACAGATACGCAGTATTTT.

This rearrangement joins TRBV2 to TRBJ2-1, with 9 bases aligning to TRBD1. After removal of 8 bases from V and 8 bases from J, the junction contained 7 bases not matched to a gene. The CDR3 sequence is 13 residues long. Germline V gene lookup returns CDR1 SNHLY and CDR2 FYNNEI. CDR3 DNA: TGTGCCAGCGGAGGGACAGGGAATGATGAGCAGTTCTTC. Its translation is CASGGTGNDEQFF.

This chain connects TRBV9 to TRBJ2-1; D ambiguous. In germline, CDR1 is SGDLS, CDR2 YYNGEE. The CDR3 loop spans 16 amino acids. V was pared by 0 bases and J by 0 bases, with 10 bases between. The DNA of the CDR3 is TGTGCCAGCAGCGTAGGAGCCAGGAGCTCCTACAATGAGCAGTTCTTC. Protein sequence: CASSVGARSSYNEQFF.

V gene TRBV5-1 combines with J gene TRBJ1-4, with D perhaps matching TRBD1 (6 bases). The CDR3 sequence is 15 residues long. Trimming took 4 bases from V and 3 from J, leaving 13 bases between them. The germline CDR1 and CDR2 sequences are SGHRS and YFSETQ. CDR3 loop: CASSKQGPPNEKLFF. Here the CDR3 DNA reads TGCGCCAGCAGCAAACAGGGTCCCCCTAATGAAAAACTGTTTTTT. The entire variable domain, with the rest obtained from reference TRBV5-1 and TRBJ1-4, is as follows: KAGVTQTPRYLIKTRGQQVTLSCSPISGHRSVSWYQQTPGQGLQFLFEYFSETQRNKGNFPGRFSGRQFSNSRSEMNVSTLELGDSALYLCASSKQGPPNEKLFFGSGTQLSVL.

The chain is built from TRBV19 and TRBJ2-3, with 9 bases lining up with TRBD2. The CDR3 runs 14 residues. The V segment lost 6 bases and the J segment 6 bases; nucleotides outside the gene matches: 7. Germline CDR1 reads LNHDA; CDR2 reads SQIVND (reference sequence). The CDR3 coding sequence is TGTGCCAGTAGAAGAGCGGGGGGTTCTGATACGCAGTATTTT. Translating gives CASRRAGGSDTQYF.

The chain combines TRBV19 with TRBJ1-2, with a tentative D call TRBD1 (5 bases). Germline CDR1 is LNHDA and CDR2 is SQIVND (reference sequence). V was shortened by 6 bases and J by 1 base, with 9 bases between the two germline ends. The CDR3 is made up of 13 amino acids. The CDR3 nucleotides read TGTGCCAGTAGCAGGGATATTAACTATGGCTACACCTTC. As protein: CASSRDINYGYTF.

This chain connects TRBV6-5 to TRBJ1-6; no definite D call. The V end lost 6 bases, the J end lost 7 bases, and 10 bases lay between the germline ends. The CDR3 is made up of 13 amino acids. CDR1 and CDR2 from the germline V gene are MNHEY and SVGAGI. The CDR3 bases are TGTGCCAGCAGGAGTCCGGGGAATTCACCCCTCCACTTT. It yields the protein CASRSPGNSPLHF.

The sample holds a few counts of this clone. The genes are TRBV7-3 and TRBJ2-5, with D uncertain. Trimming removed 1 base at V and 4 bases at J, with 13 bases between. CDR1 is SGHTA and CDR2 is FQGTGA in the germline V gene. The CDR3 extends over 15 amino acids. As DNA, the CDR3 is TGTGCCAGCAGCTTAATGGGTGGAACGGGAGAGACCCAGTACTTC. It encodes CASSLMGGTGETQYF. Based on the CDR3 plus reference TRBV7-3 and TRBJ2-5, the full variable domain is GAGVSQTPSNKVTEKGKYVELRCDPISGHTALYWYRQSLGQGPEFLIYFQGTGAADDSGLPNDRFFAVRPEGSVSTLKIQRTERGDSAVYLCASSLMGGTGETQYFGPGTRLLVL.

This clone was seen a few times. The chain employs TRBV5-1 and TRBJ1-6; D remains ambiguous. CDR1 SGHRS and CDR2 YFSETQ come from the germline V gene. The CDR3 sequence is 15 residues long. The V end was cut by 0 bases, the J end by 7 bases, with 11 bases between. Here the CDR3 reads CASSLDPATNSPLHF. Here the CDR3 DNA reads TGCGCCAGCAGCTTGGACCCAGCCACCAATTCACCCCTCCACTTT.

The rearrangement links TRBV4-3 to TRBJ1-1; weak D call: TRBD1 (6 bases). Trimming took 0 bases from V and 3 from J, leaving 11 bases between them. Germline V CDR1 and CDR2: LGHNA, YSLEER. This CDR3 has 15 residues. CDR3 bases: TGCGCCAGCAGCCAAGAATCAAGGGGGGACACTGAAGCTTTCTTT. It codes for CASSQESRGDTEAFF.